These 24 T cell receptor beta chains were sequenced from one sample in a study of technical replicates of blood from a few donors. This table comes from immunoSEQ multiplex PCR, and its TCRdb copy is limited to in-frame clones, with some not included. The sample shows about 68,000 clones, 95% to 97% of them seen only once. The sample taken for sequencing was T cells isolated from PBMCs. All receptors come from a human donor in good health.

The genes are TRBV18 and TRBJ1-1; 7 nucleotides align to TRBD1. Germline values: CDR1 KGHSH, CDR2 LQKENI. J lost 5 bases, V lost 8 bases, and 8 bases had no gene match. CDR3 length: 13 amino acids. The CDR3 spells CASTRQGRTEAFF. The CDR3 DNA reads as TGTGCCAGCACCCGACAGGGTCGAACTGAAGCTTTCTTT.

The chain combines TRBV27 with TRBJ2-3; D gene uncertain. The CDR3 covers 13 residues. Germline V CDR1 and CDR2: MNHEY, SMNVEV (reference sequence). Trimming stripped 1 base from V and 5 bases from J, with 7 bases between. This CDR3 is CASSLFAGDTQYF. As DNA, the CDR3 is TGTGCCAGCAGTTTATTTGCCGGAGATACGCAGTATTTT.

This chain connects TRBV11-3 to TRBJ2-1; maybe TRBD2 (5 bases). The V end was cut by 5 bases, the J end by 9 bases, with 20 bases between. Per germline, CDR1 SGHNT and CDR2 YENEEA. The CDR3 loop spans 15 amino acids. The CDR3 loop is CASSLVGGRTGEQFF. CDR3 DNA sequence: TGTGCCAGCAGCCTGGTCGGCGGGCGCACGGGTGAGCAGTTCTTC.

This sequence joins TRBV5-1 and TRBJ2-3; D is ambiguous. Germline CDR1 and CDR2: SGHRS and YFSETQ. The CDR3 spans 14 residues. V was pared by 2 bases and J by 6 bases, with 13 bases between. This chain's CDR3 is CASSFSPWADTQYF. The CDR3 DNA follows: TGCGCCAGCAGCTTTAGTCCTTGGGCGGATACGCAGTATTTT.

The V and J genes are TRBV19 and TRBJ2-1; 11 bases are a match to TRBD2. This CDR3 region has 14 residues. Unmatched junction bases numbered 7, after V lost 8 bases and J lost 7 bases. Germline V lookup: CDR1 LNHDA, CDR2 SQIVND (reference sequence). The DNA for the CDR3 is TGTGCCAGTCTCGGCCTAGCGGGAGGAAATGAGCAGTTCTTC. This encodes CASLGLAGGNEQFF.

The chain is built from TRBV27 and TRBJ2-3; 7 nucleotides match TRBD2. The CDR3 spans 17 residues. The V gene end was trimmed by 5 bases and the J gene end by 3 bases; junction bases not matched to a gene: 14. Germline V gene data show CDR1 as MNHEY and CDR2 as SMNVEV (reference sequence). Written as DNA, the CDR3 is TGTGCCAGCAGTCCCTACCCCCTACGCGGGAGAACAGATACGCAGTATTTT. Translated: CASSPYPLRGRTDTQYF.

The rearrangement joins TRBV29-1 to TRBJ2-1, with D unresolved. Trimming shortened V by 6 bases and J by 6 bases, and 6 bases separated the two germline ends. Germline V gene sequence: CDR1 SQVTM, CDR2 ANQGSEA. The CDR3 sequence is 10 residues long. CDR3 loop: CSVSSNEQFF. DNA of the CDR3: TGCAGCGTGAGTTCCAATGAGCAGTTCTTC.

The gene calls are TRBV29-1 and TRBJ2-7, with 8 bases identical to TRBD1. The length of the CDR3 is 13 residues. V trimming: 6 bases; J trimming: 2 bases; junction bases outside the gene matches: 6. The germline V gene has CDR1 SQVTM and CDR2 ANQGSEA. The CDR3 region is CSVNTGGPYEQYF. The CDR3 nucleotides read TGCAGCGTCAATACAGGGGGTCCCTACGAGCAGTACTTC.

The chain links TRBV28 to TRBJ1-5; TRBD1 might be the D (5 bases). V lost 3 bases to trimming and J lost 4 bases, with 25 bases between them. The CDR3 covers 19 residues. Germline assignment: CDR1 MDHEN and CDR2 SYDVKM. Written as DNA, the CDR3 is TGTGCCAGCAGTTTTAGACCCCTCCTCCGTACAGGCCTAAATCAGCCCCAGCATTTT. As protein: CASSFRPLLRTGLNQPQHF.

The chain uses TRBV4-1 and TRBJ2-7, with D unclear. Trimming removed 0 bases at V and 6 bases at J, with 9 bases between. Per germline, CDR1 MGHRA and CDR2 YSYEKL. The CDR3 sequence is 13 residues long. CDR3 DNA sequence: TGCGCCAGCAGCCAAGATTCTGAGGTCGAGCAGTACTTC. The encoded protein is CASSQDSEVEQYF.

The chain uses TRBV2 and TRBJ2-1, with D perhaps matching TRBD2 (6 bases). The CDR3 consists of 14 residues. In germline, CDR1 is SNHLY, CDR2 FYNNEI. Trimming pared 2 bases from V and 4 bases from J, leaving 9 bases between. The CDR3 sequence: CASSETSLYNEQFF. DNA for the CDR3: TGTGCCAGCAGTGAAACTAGCTTGTACAATGAGCAGTTCTTC.

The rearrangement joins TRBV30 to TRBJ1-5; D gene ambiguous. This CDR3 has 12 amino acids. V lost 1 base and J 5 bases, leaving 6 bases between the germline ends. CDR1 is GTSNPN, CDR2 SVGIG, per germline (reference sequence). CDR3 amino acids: CAWSEEYQPQHF. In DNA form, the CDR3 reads TGTGCCTGGAGTGAAGAGTATCAGCCCCAGCATTTT. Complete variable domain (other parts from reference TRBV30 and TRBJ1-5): SQTIHQWPATLVQPVGSPLSLECTVEGTSNPNLYWYRQAAGRGLQLLFYSVGIGQISSEVPQNLSASRPQDRQFILSSKKLLLSDSGFYLCAWSEEYQPQHFGDGTRLSIL.

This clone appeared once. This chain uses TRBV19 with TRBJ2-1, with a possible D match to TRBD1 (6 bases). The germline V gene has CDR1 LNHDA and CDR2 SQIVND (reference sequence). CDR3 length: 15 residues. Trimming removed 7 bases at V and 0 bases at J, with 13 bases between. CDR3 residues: CASNLRDNSYNEQFF. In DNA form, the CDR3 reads TGTGCCAGTAACCTCCGGGACAACTCCTACAATGAGCAGTTCTTC.

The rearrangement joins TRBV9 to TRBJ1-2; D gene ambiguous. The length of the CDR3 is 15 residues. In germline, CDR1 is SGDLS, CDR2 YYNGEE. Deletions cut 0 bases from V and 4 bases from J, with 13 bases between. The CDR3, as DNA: TGTGCCAGCAGCGTAGGGAGCTCCAATCTCTATGGCTACACCTTC. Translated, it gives CASSVGSSNLYGYTF.

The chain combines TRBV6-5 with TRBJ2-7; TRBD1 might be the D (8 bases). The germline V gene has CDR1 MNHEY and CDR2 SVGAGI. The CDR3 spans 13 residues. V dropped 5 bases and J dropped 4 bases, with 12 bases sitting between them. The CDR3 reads CASSSGDRYEQYF. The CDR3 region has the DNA TGTGCCAGCAGTAGCGGGGACAGGTACGAGCAGTACTTC.

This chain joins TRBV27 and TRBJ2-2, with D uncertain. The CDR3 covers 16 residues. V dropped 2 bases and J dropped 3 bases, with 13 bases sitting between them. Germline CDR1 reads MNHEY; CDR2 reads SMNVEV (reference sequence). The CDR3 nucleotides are TGTGCCAGCAGTTTAATGGGCCGTAGTTACACCGGGGAGCTGTTTTTT. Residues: CASSLMGRSYTGELFF.

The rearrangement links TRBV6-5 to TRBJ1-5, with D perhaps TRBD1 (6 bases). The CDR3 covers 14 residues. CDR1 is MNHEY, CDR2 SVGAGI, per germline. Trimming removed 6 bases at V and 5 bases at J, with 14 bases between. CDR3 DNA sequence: TGTGCCAGCAGCAGGACAGTCCGAGATCAGCCCCAGCATTTT. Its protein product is CASSRTVRDQPQHF.

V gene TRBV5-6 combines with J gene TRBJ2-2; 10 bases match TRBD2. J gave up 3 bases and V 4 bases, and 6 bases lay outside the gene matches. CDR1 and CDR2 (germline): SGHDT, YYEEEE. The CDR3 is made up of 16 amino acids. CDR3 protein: CASSPLLAGDTGELFF. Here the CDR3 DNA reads TGTGCCAGCAGCCCTTTGCTAGCGGGAGACACCGGGGAGCTGTTTTTT.

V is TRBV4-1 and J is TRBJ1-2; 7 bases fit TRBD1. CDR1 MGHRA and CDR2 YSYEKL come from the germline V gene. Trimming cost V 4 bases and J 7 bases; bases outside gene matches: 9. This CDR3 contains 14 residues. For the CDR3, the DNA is TGCGCCAGCAGCCTCGCGGACAGGACAATTGGCTACACCTTC. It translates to CASSLADRTIGYTF.

The CDR3 region is CASSLTGEMNTEAFF. CDR3 in DNA: TGCGCCAGCAGCTTGACGGGAGAGATGAACACTGAAGCTTTCTTT. This chain uses TRBV5-1 with TRBJ1-1, with unresolved D. The CDR3 totals 15 residues. Germline lookup yields CDR1 SGHRS and CDR2 YFSETQ. V was pared by 1 base and J by 0 bases, with 10 bases between.

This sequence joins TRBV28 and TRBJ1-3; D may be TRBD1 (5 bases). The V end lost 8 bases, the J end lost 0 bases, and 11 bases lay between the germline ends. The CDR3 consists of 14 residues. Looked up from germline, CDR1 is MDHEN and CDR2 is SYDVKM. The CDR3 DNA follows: TGTGCCAGCGCGGGACCCAGCTCTGGAAACACCATATATTTT. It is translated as CASAGPSSGNTIYF.

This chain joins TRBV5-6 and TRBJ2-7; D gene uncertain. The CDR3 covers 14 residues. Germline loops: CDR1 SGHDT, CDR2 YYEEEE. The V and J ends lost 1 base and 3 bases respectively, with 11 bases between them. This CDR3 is CASSLLALSYEQYF. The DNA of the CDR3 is TGTGCCAGCAGCTTGCTTGCGTTAAGCTACGAGCAGTACTTC.

CDR3 nucleotide sequence: TGTGCCAGCAGGGAGGACTCTCACGGCGCAGATACGCAGTATTTT. Protein: CASREDSHGADTQYF. This chain links TRBV2 with TRBJ2-3; a weak D match, TRBD2 (5 bases). Trimming took off 6 bases at V and 4 bases at J, with 17 bases between the two ends. CDR3 length: 15 residues. The germline V gene encodes CDR1 SNHLY and CDR2 FYNNEI.

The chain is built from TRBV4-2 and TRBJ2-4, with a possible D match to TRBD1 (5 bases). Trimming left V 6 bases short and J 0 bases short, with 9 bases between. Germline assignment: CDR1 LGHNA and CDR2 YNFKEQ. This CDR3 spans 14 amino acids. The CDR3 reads CASREDRAKNIQYF. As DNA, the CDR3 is TGTGCCAGCAGGGAAGACAGAGCCAAAAACATTCAGTACTTC.